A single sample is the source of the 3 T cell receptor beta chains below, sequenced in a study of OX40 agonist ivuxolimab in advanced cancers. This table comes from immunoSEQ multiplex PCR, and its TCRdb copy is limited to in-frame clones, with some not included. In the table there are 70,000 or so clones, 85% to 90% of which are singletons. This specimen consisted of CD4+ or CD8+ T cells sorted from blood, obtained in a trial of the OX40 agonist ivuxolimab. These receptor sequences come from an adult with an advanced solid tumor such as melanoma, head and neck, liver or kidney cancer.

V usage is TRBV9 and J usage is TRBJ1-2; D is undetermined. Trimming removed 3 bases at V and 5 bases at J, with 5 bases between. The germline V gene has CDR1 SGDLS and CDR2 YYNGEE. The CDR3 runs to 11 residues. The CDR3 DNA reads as TGTGCCAGCAGCGGGGTATATGGCTACACCTTC. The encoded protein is CASSGVYGYTF.

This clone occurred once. Here the CDR3 DNA reads TGTGCCAGCAAAAAGACAGGGCAGACCGGGGAGCTGTTTTTT. Translating gives CASKKTGQTGELFF. The genes are TRBV5-8 and TRBJ2-2, with 7 bases fitting TRBD1. In germline, CDR1 is SGHTS, CDR2 YDEGEE. The V gene end was trimmed by 6 bases and the J gene end by 5 bases; junction bases not matched to a gene: 7. The CDR3 extends over 14 amino acids. Supplemented by reference TRBV5-8 and TRBJ2-2, the full variable domain reads EAGVTQSPTHLIKTRGQQATLRCSPISGHTSVYWYQQALGLGLQFLLWYDEGEERNRGNFPPRFSGRQFPNYSSELNVNALELEDSALYLCASKKTGQTGELFFGEGSRLTVL.

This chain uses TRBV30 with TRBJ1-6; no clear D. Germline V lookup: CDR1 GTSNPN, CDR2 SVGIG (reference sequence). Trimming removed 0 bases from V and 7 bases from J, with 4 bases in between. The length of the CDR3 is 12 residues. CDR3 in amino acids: CAWSVLNSPLHF. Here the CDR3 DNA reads TGTGCCTGGAGTGTACTGAATTCACCCCTCCACTTT.